A single TCR beta chain is shown here with its context. What it binds is not known. Repertoires were generated with immunoSEQ multiplex PCR, while TCRdb's copy carries only in-frame clones and drops some. Of hundreds of thousands of clones listed, approximately 79% are singletons. V lost 3 bases and J lost 5; bases outside the gene matches: 3. This CDR3 comprises 14 residues. Germline V gene sequence: CDR1 SNHLY, CDR2 FYNNEI. The sample belongs to a study of shared clonotypes between healthy human individuals. Negatively enriched CD4+ T cells were divided by CD45RA into naive and memory. Regarding the study as a whole: Among donors, the sharing of clonotypes was expected to be influenced by sequencing depth.

Input material: memory CD4+ T cells sorted from blood. Subset reported: CD45RA-negative fraction. This sequence joins TRBV2 and TRBJ2-1, with 8 nucleotides matching TRBD2. The clonotype comes from a woman aged 30 to 39 in good health. The DNA for the CDR3 is TGTGCCAGCAGTGATACTAGCGGCCACAATGAGCAGTTCTTC. Its protein product is CASSDTSGHNEQFF.